The rows below give T cell receptor beta chains drawn from one sample of a study of T cells in Graves' hyperthyroidism and ophthalmopathy. TCRdb reprocessed the multiplex PCR reads with MiXCR, giving one entry per CDR3 protein. The sample includes 500,000 to 650,000 distinct CDR3 sequences, 17% of them seen just once. Sequenced sample: blood. These receptors originate from a woman between 18 and 29 years old with Graves' ophthalmopathy. Each CDR3 is given with its conserved first and last residue. Each record gives: clone size, J gene, D gene, V gene, CDR3 protein, CDR3 DNA. D genes are given only for firm matches. Only part of the rows carry a size: once, few, many, or a class if the clone is expanded.

many | TRBJ2-2 | TRBD2 | TRBV5-1 | CASSSGSNTGELFF | TGCGCCAGCAGCAGCGGGAGTAACACCGGGGAGCTGTTTTTT
. | TRBJ2-3 | . | TRBV27 | CASSEMRGPYTDTQYF | TGTGCCAGCAGCGAAATGAGGGGTCCCTACACAGATACGCAGTATTTT
many | TRBJ1-1 | TRBD1 | TRBV28 | CASRWDRGQGTEAFF | TGTGCCAGCAGATGGGACAGGGGACAGGGGACTGAAGCTTTCTTT
many | TRBJ2-1 | . | TRBV7-3 | CASSLNREDHEQFF | TGTGCCAGCAGCTTAAACAGGGAAGACCATGAGCAGTTCTTC
many | TRBJ1-1 | . | TRBV7-8 | CASSLVRASNTEAFF | TGTGCCAGCAGCTTAGTTCGGGCCAGTAACACTGAAGCTTTCTTT
once | TRBJ2-7 | TRBD1 | TRBV3-1 | CASSQYPRGRLYEQYF | TGTGCCAGCAGCCAATATCCCAGGGGGCGCCTCTACGAGCAGTACTTC
few | TRBJ2-2 | TRBD1 | TRBV19 | CASTDRGIGELFF | TGTGCCAGTACGGACAGGGGAATCGGGGAGCTGTTTTTT
. | TRBJ2-1 | TRBD2 | TRBV4-2 | CASSQEGSGGYNEQFF | TGTGCCAGCAGCCAAGAGGGTAGCGGGGGCTACAATGAGCAGTTCTTC
many | TRBJ2-4 | . | TRBV20-1 | CSARSPTVSAKNIQYF | TGCAGTGCTCGCTCCCCGACAGTCTCAGCCAAAAACATTCAGTACTTC
many | TRBJ1-3 | TRBD1 | TRBV11-2 | CASSSGTGSGNTIYF | TGTGCCAGCAGCTCTGGGACAGGGTCTGGAAACACCATATATTTT
many | TRBJ2-1 | . | TRBV27 | CASRPLFDHEQFF | TGTGCCAGCAGACCCCTCTTTGACCATGAGCAGTTCTTC
many | TRBJ2-5 | . | TRBV20-1 | CSATGQETQYF | TGCAGTGCGACGGGGCAGGAGACCCAGTACTTC
many | TRBJ1-2 | TRBD1 | TRBV30 | CAWSVVGGDGYTF | TGTGCCTGGAGTGTTGTAGGGGGCGATGGCTACACCTTC
. | TRBJ2-3 | TRBD2 | TRBV2 | CASSAIRDSTPPKLAGESTDTQYF | TGTGCCAGCAGCGCAATCCGGGACTCCACTCCCCCTAAACTAGCGGGAGAGAGCACAGATACGCAGTATTTT
. | TRBJ2-2 | . | TRBV19 | CASSIGPTNTGELFF | TGTGCCAGTAGTATTGGACCAACGAACACCGGGGAGCTGTTTTTT
many | TRBJ1-1 | TRBD1 | TRBV6-1 | CASRGGDRGPVTEAFF | TGTGCCAGCAGGGGGGGGGACAGGGGGCCGGTCACTGAAGCTTTCTTT
. | TRBJ2-1 | . | TRBV5-6 | CASSLVGGGPHYEQFF | TGTGCCAGCAGCTTGGTGGGCGGGGGCCCACACTATGAGCAGTTCTTC
many | TRBJ1-5 | . | TRBV6-2/TRBV6-3 | CASSYGNQPQHF | TGTGCCAGCAGTTATGGAAATCAGCCCCAGCATTTT
. | TRBJ1-3 | . | TRBV11-2 | CASSNRGFSGNTIYF | TGTGCCAGCAGCAATCGGGGGTTCTCTGGAAACACCATATATTTT
few | TRBJ2-7 | . | TRBV10-3 | CAADTGFSYEQYF | TGTGCCGCCGATACGGGATTTTCCTACGAGCAGTACTTC
few | TRBJ2-6 | . | TRBV2 | CASSDQGAGANVLTF | TGTGCCAGCAGTGACCAAGGGGCTGGGGCCAACGTCCTGACTTTC
many | TRBJ1-1 | . | TRBV7-2 | CASSSGSINTEAFF | TGTGCCAGCAGCTCGGGATCGATCAACACTGAAGCTTTCTTT
many | TRBJ2-5 | . | TRBV7-8 | CASVPGRNQETQYF | TGTGCCAGCGTACCAGGGAGGAACCAAGAGACCCAGTACTTC
many | TRBJ2-1 | . | TRBV20-1 | CSALRVPSSVLYNEQFF | TGCAGTGCTCTAAGAGTTCCTTCTAGCGTCCTCTACAATGAGCAGTTCTTC
. | TRBJ2-3 | TRBD2 | TRBV20-1 | CSTGVLAGGQPSDTQYF | TGCAGTACTGGGGTTCTAGCGGGGGGCCAACCGTCAGATACGCAGTATTTT
many | TRBJ2-5 | . | TRBV10-3 | CAISVGGPETQYF | TGTGCCATCAGTGTTGGGGGCCCAGAGACCCAGTACTTC
many | TRBJ1-2 | TRBD1 | TRBV5-1 | CASSDWDRGKYGYTF | TGCGCCAGCAGCGACTGGGACAGGGGGAAATATGGCTACACCTTC
. | TRBJ2-6 | TRBD2 | TRBV5-1 | CASSKGLARGANVLTF | TGCGCCAGCAGCAAGGGACTAGCGCGTGGGGCCAACGTCCTGACTTTC
few | TRBJ1-5 | . | TRBV28 | CASSFRGLDQPQHF | TGTGCCAGCAGTTTTCGGGGACTCGATCAGCCCCAGCATTTT
many | TRBJ1-1 | . | TRBV6-5 | CASSYLGDSNTEAFF | TGTGCCAGCAGTTACTTGGGGGACTCAAACACTGAAGCTTTCTTT
. | TRBJ2-6 | . | TRBV4-1 | CASSPARGSGANVLTF | TGCGCCAGCAGCCCAGCTAGGGGGTCTGGGGCCAACGTCCTGACTTTC
. | TRBJ1-1 | . | TRBV19 | CASSIAPTGNTEAFF | TGTGCCAGTAGTATAGCCCCCACAGGGAACACTGAAGCTTTCTTT
few | TRBJ1-6 | . | TRBV20-1 | CSAITYNSPLHF | TGCAGTGCTATTACCTATAATTCACCCCTCCACTTT
many | TRBJ1-6 | TRBD1 | TRBV30 | CAWSDGQGASPLHF | TGTGCCTGGAGCGACGGACAGGGTGCTTCACCCCTCCACTTT
many | TRBJ1-1 | . | TRBV28 | CASRDTPSTEAFF | TGTGCCAGCAGGGACACCCCCTCCACTGAAGCTTTCTTT
. | TRBJ2-7 | TRBD2 | TRBV4-2 | CASSHPGLGLEQYF | TGTGCCAGCAGCCATCCGGGACTAGGACTCGAGCAGTACTTC
few | TRBJ2-1 | TRBD1 | TRBV18 | CASSLDRGTRSSYNEQFF | TGTGCCAGCTCACTGGACAGGGGAACGAGATCGTCCTACAATGAGCAGTTCTTC
many | TRBJ1-1 | . | TRBV6-2/TRBV6-3 | CASSYWGESTEAFF | TGTGCCAGCAGTTACTGGGGCGAGAGCACTGAAGCTTTCTTT
. | TRBJ2-1 | TRBD2 | TRBV6-1 | CASKYSGGSQFF | TGTGCCAGCAAGTACAGCGGGGGCTCGCAGTTCTTC
. | TRBJ1-5 | TRBD1 | TRBV4-2 | CASSQTTTGDSNQPQHF | TGTGCCAGCAGCCAAACCACAACAGGGGATAGCAATCAGCCCCAGCATTTT
few | TRBJ2-3 | TRBD2 | TRBV12-3/TRBV12-4 | CASTLAGGSTDTQYF | TGTGCCAGCACTCTAGCGGGAGGCAGCACAGATACGCAGTATTTT
few | TRBJ1-6 | TRBD1 | TRBV11-2 | CAGHGTGGRSPLHF | TGTGCCGGACACGGTACAGGGGGACGCTCACCCCTCCACTTT